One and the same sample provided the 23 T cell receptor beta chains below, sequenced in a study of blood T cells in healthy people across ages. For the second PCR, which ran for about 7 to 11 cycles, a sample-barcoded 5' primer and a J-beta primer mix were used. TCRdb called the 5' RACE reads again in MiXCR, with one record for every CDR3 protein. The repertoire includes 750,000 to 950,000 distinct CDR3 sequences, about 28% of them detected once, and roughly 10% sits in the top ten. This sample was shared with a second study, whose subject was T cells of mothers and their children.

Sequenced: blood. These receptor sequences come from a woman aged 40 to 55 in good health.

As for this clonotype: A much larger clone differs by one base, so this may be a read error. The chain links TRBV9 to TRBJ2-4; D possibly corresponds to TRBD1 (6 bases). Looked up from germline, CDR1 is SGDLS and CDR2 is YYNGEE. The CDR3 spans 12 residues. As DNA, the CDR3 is TGTACCAGCAGCAACAGGGAAAACATTCAGTACTTC. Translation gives CTSSNRENIQYF.

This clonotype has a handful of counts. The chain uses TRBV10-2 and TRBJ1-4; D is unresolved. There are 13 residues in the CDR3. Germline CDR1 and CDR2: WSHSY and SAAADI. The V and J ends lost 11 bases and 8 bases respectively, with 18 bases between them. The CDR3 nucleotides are TGCGCCCGACTGGGCGGGGTTCGAGAAAAACTGTTTTTT. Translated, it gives CARLGGVREKLFF.

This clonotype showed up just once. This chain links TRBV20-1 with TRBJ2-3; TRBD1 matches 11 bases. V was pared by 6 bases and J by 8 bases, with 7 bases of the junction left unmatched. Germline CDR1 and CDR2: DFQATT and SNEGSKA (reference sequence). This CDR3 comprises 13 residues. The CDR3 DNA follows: TGCAGTGCAGGGGACAGGGGGGAGGGTACGCAGTATTTT. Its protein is CSAGDRGEGTQYF.

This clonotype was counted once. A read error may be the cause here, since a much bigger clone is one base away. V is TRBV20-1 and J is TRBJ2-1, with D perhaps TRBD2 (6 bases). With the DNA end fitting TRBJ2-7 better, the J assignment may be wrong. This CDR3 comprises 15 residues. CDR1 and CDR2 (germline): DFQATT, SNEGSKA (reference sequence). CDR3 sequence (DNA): TGCAGTGCTATTCGACTAGAAAGCTCCTACAATGAGCAGTACTTC. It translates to CSAIRLESSYNEQYF.

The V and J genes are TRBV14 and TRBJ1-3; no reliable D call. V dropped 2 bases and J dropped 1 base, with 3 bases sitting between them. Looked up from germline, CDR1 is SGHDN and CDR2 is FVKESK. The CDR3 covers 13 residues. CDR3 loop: CASSQNSGNTIYF. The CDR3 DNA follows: TGTGCCAGCAGCCAAAATTCTGGAAACACCATATATTTT.

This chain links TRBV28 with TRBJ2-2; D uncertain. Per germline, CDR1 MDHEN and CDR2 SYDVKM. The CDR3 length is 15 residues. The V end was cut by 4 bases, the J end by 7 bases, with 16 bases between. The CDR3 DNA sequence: TGTGCCAGCAGTTCACGGGTAACAGTTGGCGGGGAGCTGTTTTTT. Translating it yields CASSSRVTVGGELFF.

The CDR3 region is CASSFEAGGGAKNIQYF. CDR3 coding DNA: TGTGCCAGCAGTTTTGAAGCCGGAGGGGGAGCCAAAAACATTCAGTACTTC. The chain is built from TRBV28 and TRBJ2-4; D is perhaps TRBD1 or TRBD2 (6 bases each). From germline, CDR1 is MDHEN and CDR2 SYDVKM. The CDR3 has 17 amino acids. V lost 3 bases and J lost 0, with 15 bases in between.

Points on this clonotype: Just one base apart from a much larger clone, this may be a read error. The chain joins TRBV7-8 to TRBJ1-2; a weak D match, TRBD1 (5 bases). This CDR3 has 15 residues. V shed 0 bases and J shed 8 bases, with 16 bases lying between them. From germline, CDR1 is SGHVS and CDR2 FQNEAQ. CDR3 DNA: TGTGCCAGCAGCTTAGCGGGACGGCCGCAGGGCGGCTACACCTTC. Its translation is CASSLAGRPQGGYTF.

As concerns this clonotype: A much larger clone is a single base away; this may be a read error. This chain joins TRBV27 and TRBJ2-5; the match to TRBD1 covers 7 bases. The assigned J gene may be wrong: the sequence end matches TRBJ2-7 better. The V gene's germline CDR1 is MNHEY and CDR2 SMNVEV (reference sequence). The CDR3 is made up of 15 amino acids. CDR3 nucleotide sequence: TGTGCCAGCAGCTCCCCTAGGACAGGAGACTGCGAGCAGTACTTC. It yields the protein CASSSPRTGDCEQYF.

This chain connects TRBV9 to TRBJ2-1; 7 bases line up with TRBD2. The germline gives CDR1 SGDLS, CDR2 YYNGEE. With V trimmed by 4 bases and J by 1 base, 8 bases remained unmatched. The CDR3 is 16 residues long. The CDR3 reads CASSLSTSRSYNEQFF. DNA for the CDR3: TGTGCCAGCAGCCTATCGACTAGCCGATCCTACAATGAGCAGTTCTTC.

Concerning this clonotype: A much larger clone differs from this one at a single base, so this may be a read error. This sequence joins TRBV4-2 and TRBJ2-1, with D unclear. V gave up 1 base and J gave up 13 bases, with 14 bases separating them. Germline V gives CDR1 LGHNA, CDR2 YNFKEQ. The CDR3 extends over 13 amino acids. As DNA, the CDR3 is TGTGCCAGCAGCCAAGTGGATGAAGAGACCCAGTTCTTC. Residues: CASSQVDEETQFF.

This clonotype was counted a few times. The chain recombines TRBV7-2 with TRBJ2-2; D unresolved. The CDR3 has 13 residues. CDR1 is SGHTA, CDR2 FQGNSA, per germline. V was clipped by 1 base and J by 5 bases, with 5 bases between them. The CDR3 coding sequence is TGTGCCAGCAGCTTAGAGCAGACCGGGGAGCTGTTTTTT. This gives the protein CASSLEQTGELFF.

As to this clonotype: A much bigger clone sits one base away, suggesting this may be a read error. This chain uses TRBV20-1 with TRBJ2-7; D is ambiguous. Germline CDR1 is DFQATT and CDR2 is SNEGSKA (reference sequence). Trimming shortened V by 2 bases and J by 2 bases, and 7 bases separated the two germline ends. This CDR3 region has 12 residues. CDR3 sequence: CSARSYPYEQYF. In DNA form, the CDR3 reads TGCAGTGCTAGATCGTATCCCTACGAGCAGTACTTC.

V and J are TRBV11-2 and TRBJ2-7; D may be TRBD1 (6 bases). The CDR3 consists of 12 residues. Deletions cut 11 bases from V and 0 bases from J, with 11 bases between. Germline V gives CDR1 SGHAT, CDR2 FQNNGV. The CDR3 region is CAAAGASYEQYF. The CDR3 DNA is TGTGCCGCGGCAGGGGCCTCCTACGAGCAGTACTTC.

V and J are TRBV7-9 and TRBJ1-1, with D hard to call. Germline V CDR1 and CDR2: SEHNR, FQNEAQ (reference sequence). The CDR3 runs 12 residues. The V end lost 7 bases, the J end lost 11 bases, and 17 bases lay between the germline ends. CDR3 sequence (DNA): TGTGCCAGCACTGGGGAGGAAGGAGAGGCTTTCTTT. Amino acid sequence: CASTGEEGEAFF. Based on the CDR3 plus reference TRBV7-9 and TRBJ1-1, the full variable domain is DTGVSQNPRHKITKRGQNVTFRCDPISEHNRLYWYRQTLGQGPEFLTYFQNEAQLEKSRLLSDRFSAERPKGSFSTLEIQRTEQGDSAMYLCASTGEEGEAFFGQGTRLTVV.

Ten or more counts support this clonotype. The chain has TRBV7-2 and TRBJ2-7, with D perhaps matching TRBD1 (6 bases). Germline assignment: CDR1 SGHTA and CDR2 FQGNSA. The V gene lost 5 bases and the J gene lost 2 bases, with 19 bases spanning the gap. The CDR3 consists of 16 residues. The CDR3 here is CASSTVGHGVPYEQYF. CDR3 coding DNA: TGTGCCAGCAGCACGGTGGGACACGGGGTCCCCTACGAGCAGTACTTC.

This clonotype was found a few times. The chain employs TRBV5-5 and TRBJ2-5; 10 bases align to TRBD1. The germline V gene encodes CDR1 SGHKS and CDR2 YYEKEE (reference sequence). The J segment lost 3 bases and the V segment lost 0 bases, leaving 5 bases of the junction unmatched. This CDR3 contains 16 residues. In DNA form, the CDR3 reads TGTGCCAGCAGCTTGGCGCCGGGACAGGGGAAAGAGACCCAGTACTTC. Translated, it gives CASSLAPGQGKETQYF.

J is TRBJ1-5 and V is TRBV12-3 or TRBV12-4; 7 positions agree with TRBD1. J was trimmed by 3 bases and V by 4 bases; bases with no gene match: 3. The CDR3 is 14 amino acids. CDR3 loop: CASSWTGHNQPQHF. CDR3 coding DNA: TGTGCCAGCAGTTGGACAGGCCACAATCAGCCCCAGCATTTT.

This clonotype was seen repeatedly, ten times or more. CDR3 region: CASSLGGKTATYNEQFF. CDR3 DNA sequence: TGTGCCAGCAGCTTAGGGGGGAAGACGGCCACCTACAATGAGCAGTTCTTC. The rearrangement joins TRBV7-6 to TRBJ2-1; D tentatively fits TRBD1 or TRBD2 (5 bases each). The CDR3 runs 17 residues. Germline V lookup: CDR1 SGHVS, CDR2 FNYEAQ. V was pared by 1 base and J by 2 bases, with 15 bases between.

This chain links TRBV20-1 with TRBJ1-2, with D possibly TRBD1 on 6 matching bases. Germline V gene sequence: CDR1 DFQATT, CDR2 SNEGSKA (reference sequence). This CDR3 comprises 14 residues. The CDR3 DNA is TGCAGCACAACCCCGGGGGGCGGGGGATATGGCTACACCTTC. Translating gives CSTTPGGGGYGYTF.

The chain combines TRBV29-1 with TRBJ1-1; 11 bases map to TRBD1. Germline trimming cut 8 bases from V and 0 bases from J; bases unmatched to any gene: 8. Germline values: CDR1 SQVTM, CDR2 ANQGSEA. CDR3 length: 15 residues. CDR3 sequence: CSRRTGGEVNTEAFF. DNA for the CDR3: TGCAGCCGTAGGACAGGGGGCGAGGTGAACACTGAAGCTTTCTTT.

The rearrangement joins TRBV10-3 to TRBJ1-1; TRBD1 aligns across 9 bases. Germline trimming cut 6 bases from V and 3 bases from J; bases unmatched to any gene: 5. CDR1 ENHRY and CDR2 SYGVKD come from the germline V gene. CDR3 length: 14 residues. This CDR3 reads CAIRSRTGDTEAFF. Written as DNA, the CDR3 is TGTGCCATCAGGTCTAGGACAGGGGACACTGAAGCTTTCTTT.

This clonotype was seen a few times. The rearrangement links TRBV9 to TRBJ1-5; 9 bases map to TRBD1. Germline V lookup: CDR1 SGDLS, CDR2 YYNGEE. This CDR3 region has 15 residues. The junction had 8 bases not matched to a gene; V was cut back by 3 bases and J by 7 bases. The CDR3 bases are TGTGCCAGCAGCGCCTCCGGGACAGGGATGCAGCCCCAGCATTTT. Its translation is CASSASGTGMQPQHF.